The source of this T cell receptor beta chain is a study of regulatory T cells in long-lasting Graves disease. This clonotype was counted many times. What it recognizes is unknown. Building the TCR beta libraries relied on iRepertoire HTBI primers, and CDR3 regions underwent Arm-PCR. In TCRdb, the multiplex PCR reads were re-called with MiXCR into one record per CDR3 protein. The sample records more than 400,000 distinct CDR3 sequences, around 17% being singletons. As for time point: newly diagnosed GD, antithyroid drugs for less than 3 months. Making the TCR library involved RNA that had been extracted from PBMCs. Trimming shortened V by 4 bases and J by 7 bases, and 13 bases separated the two germline ends. Germline assignment: CDR1 LGHDT and CDR2 YNNKEL (reference sequence). The length of the CDR3 is 14 residues. Whole-study results and caveats: Small sample size may have lowered accuracy.

These data are also associated with another study on T cells in Graves' hyperthyroidism and ophthalmopathy.

This TCR derives from a woman aged 25-40 years with Graves disease. This chain links TRBV3-1 with TRBJ1-4; no reliable D call. This material consisted of peripheral blood mononuclear cells (PBMCs), taken at new diagnosis, from a patient treated with antithyroid drugs. CDR3 loop: CASSLGYYSEKLFF. CDR3 DNA sequence: TGTGCCAGCAGCCTCGGCTACTATTCTGAAAAACTGTTTTTT.